These 9 T cell receptor beta chains came from one sample sequenced in a study of identifying expanded T cells in peripheral blood. Profiled with immunoSEQ multiplex PCR; TCRdb holds only in-frame clones, not every one. The profile shows some 100,000 clones, 88% of them singletons. Sequencing was performed on blood. The origin of the receptors is a person between 18 and 69 years old in good health.

The V call is TRBV4-1, the J call TRBJ2-7, with 8 bases lining up with TRBD2. The CDR3 spans 19 residues. The V and J ends lost 4 bases and 3 bases, in that order; junction bases with no gene match: 20. Germline loops: CDR1 MGHRA, CDR2 YSYEKL. The CDR3 nucleotides are TGCGCCAGCAGCCTCTTACACCCGGGAGGGGGACTACCACACTACGAGCAGTACTTC. It codes for CASSLLHPGGGLPHYEQYF.

The chain has TRBV20-1 and TRBJ2-5; 7 bases are shared with TRBD2. Trimming cost V 8 bases and J 7 bases; bases outside gene matches: 7. This CDR3 contains 11 residues. Per the germline V gene, CDR1 is DFQATT and CDR2 is SNEGSKA (reference sequence). The CDR3 protein is CSSGGGRTQYF. For the CDR3, the DNA is TGCAGTTCGGGGGGTGGGAGGACCCAGTACTTC.

The chain links TRBV4-3 to TRBJ2-7; D uncertain. V dropped 1 base and J dropped 1 base, with 8 bases sitting between them. This CDR3 has 14 amino acids. The germline V gene encodes CDR1 LGHNA and CDR2 YSLEER. CDR3 coding DNA: TGCGCCAGCAGCCAAGCCGGTGAATCCTACGAGCAGTACTTC. Translating gives CASSQAGESYEQYF.

The gene calls are TRBV6-5 and TRBJ1-1; TRBD1 is a possible D gene (5 bases). There are 12 residues in the CDR3. Trimming took 2 bases from V and 6 from J, leaving 7 bases between them. Germline V lookup: CDR1 MNHEY, CDR2 SVGAGI. CDR3: CASSYGAAEAFF. The CDR3 bases are TGTGCCAGCAGTTACGGGGCAGCTGAAGCTTTCTTT.

The genes are TRBV6-1 and TRBJ1-1, with D hard to call. The CDR3 consists of 13 residues. Per germline, CDR1 MNHNS and CDR2 SASEGT. V lost 4 bases and J 0 bases, leaving 6 bases between the germline ends. CDR3 protein: CASSVTMNTEAFF. CDR3 DNA sequence: TGTGCCAGCAGTGTCACAATGAACACTGAAGCTTTCTTT.

This rearrangement joins TRBV30 to TRBJ1-2; D is possibly TRBD1 (5 bases). V was pared by 3 bases and J by 4 bases, with 12 bases between. The CDR3 consists of 13 residues. Germline values: CDR1 GTSNPN, CDR2 SVGIG (reference sequence). The CDR3 spells CAWRRGERYGYTF. The CDR3 DNA reads TGTGCCTGGAGACGGGGGGAGCGCTATGGCTACACCTTC.

V usage is TRBV18 and J usage is TRBJ2-1; D is unclear. V lost 2 bases and J lost 6, with 8 bases in between. Germline assignment: CDR1 KGHSH and CDR2 LQKENI. The CDR3 sequence is 13 residues long. The CDR3 DNA follows: TGTGCCAGCTCACCAATGGCGGCCAATGAGCAGTTCTTC. Its translation is CASSPMAANEQFF.

The chain employs TRBV6-5 and TRBJ2-7, with D maybe TRBD1 (6 bases). Trimming stripped 7 bases from V and 2 bases from J, with 15 bases between. This CDR3 has 14 residues. From germline, CDR1 is MNHEY and CDR2 SVGAGI. For the CDR3, the DNA is TGTGCCAGCACCAGGGGTGACTTCCCCTACGAGCAGTACTTC. Its protein product is CASTRGDFPYEQYF.

This chain connects TRBV7-2 to TRBJ1-1; D is undetermined. Germline loops: CDR1 SGHTA, CDR2 FQGNSA. The V end was cut by 0 bases, the J end by 0 bases, with 5 bases between. The CDR3 loop spans 14 amino acids. This chain's CDR3 is CASSLAVMNTEAFF. CDR3 coding DNA: TGTGCCAGCAGCTTAGCAGTAATGAACACTGAAGCTTTCTTT.